The rows below give T cell receptor beta chains drawn from one sample of a study of blood T cells in healthy people across ages. TCRdb processed the 5' RACE reads anew with MiXCR; each CDR3 protein has one entry. The table records 650,000 or so distinct CDR3 sequences, under 65% of them present only once. Sequenced input: blood. The receptors shown here come from a woman aged 80 or over in good health. The CDR3 runs from the conserved cysteine through the conserved F or W.

v_call,cdr3_aa
TRBV25-1,CASSEFGGETQYF
TRBV2,CASSRLLTEAFF
TRBV27,CASSPGDRVYGYTF
TRBV5-1,CASSLYGGGNTDTQYF
TRBV6-6,CASTGVNTGELFF
TRBV29-1,CSVARDRAYNEQFF
TRBV25-1,CASSESSGLGYGYTF
TRBV12-3/TRBV12-4,CASSLMTVNTEAFF
TRBV20-1,CSARTIRSSRNEQYF
TRBV20-1,CSARVTGVGNQPQHF
TRBV20-1,CSARDTRLAETQYF
TRBV20-1,CSARDLDRAGIQYF
TRBV6-1,CASSEALFRGSNTEAFF
TRBV27,CASSADSSMNGYTF
TRBV4-2,CASSQDRINQPQHF
TRBV20-1,CSDNALSRGGYTF
TRBV3-1,CASSRRGRVGETQYF
TRBV7-2,CASVLAGGVAKNIQYF
TRBV5-5,CASSPNLAGTDTQYF
TRBV2,CASSEFQGSNQPQHF
TRBV10-3,CAIRRASDADTQYF
TRBV25-1,CASSEQGYYAFF
TRBV27,CASRSLAGSYNEQYF
TRBV11-3,CASSLLSGSAEQYF
TRBV28,CASSASTGTGRWSYEQYF
TRBV11-2,CASSLGPSGLRQGYEQYF
TRBV25-1,CASSDGTYPSTDTQYF
TRBV12-3/TRBV12-4,CASSPTGNFITGELFF
TRBV7-2,CASSLARNEETQYF
TRBV20-1,CSAVWGNTGELFF
TRBV4-2,CASSQVRWNEQFF
TRBV29-1,CSVVVGREQYF
TRBV5-1,CASSLFGNEKLFF
TRBV12-3/TRBV12-4,CASSPSDKGQETQYF
TRBV12-3/TRBV12-4,CASSFARTDTQYF
TRBV5-5,CASSFGGARANYGYTF
TRBV28,CASSFVGLGEDTDTQYF
TRBV27,CASRSLLDTQYF
TRBV20-1,CSARGQVRNEQFF
TRBV5-1,CARDQGPGGVCEQYF
TRBV12-3/TRBV12-4,CASSQRENVNEQFF
TRBV9,CASSPGLSSYEQYF
TRBV7-2,CASSQSLRANEQFF
TRBV4-2,CASSQLGTGDTGELFF
TRBV7-9,CASSPRTGTGHHEQYF
TRBV2,CASSSTGGGAQYF
TRBV20-1,CSAHKRGGPTDTQYF
TRBV6-5,CASSPPSQTEAFF
TRBV5-1,CASRTGRDRAPFKHTDTQYF